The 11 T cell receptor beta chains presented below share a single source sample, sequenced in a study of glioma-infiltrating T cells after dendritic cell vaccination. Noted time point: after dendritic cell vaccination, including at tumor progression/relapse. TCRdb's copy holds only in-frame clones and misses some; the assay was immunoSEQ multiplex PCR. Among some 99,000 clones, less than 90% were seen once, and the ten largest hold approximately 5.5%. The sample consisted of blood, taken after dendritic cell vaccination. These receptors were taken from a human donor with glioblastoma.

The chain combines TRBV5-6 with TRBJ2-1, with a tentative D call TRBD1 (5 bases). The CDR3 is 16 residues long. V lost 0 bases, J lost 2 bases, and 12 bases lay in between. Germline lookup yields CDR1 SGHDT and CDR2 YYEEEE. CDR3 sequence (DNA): TGTGCCAGCAGCTTGGCAGGGTGGGGCCCCTACAATGAGCAGTTCTTC. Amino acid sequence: CASSLAGWGPYNEQFF.

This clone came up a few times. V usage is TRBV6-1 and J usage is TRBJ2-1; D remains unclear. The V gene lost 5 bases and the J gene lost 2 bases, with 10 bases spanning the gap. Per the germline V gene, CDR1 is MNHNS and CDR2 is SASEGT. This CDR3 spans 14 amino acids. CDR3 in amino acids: CASSQAWAYNEQFF. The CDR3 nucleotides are TGTGCCAGCAGTCAGGCGTGGGCCTACAATGAGCAGTTCTTC.

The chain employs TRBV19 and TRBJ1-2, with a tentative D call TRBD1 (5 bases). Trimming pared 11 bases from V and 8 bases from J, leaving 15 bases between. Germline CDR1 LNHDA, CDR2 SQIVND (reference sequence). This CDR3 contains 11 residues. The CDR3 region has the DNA TGTGCCGCGGGGCTCGCCGGGGGCTACACCTTC. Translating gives CAAGLAGGYTF. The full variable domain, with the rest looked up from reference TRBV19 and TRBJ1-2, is DGGITQSPKYLFRKEGQNVTLSCEQNLNHDAMYWYRQDPGQGLRLIYYSQIVNDFQKGDIAEGYSVSREKKESFPLTVTSAQKNPTAFYLCAAGLAGGYTFGSGTRLTVV.

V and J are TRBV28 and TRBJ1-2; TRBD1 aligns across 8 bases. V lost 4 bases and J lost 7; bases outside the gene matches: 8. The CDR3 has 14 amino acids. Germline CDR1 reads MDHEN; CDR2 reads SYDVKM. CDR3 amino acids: CASSSPGTGGGYTF. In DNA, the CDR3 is TGTGCCAGCAGTTCACCCGGGACAGGTGGTGGCTACACCTTC.

The CDR3 bases are TGTGCCAGCAGCGCGAGCCCGGGACTTCGGGCGGAGACCCAGTACTTC. Its translation: CASSASPGLRAETQYF. The rearrangement joins TRBV7-2 to TRBJ2-5; possibly TRBD2 for D (6 bases). Trimming pared 5 bases from V and 5 bases from J, leaving 21 bases between. The CDR3 has 16 amino acids. CDR1 is SGHTA and CDR2 is FQGNSA in the germline V gene.

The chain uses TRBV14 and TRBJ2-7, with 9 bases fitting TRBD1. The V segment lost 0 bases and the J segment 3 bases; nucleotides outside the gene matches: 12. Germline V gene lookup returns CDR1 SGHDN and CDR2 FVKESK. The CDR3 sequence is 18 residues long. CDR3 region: CASSQESLLGQGNYEQYF. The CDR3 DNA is TGTGCCAGCAGCCAAGAGTCTCTCCTAGGACAGGGGAACTACGAGCAGTACTTC.

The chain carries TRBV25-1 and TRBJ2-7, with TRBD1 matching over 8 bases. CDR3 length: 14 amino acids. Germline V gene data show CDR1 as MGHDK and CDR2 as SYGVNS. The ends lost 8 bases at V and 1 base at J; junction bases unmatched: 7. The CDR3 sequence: CASSDRGSSYEQYF. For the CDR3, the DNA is TGTGCCAGCTCCGACAGGGGAAGTTCCTACGAGCAGTACTTC.

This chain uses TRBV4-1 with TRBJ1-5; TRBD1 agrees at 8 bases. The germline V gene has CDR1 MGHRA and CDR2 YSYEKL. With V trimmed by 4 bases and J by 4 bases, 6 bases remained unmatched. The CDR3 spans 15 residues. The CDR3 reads CASSRGGTGNQPQHF. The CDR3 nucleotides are TGCGCCAGCAGCCGGGGCGGGACAGGAAATCAGCCCCAGCATTTT.

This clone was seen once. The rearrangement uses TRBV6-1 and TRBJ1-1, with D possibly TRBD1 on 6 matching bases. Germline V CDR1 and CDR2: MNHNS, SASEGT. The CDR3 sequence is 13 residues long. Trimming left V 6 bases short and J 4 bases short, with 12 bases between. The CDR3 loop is CASRLGGFTEAFF. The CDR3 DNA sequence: TGTGCCAGCAGACTAGGGGGTTTCACTGAAGCTTTCTTT.

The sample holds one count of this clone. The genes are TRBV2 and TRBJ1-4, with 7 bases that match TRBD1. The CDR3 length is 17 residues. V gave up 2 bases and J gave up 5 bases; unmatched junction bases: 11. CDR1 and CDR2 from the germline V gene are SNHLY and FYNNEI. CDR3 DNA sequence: TGTGCCAGCAGTGAATTCGAGGGGGCGTTTAGGAATGAAAAACTGTTTTTT. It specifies CASSEFEGAFRNEKLFF.

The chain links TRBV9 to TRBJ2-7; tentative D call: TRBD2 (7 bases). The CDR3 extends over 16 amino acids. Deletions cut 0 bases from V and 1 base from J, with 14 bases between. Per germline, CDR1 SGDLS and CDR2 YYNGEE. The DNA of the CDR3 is TGTGCCAGCAGCGTAGAGGGGGGGTCAGCGTCCTACGAGCAGTACTTC. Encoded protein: CASSVEGGSASYEQYF.